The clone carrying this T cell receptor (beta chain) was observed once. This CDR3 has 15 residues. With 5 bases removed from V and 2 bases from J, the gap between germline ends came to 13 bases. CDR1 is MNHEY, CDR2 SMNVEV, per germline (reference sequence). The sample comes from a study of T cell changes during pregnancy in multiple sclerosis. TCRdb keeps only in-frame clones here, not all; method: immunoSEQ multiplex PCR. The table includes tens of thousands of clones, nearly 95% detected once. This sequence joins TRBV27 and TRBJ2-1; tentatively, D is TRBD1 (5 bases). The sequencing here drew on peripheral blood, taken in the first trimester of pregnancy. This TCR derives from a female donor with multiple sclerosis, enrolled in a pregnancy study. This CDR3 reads CASSPRVGPYNEQFF. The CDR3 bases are TGTGCCAGCAGTCCCCGAGTGGGGCCCTACAATGAGCAGTTCTTC.